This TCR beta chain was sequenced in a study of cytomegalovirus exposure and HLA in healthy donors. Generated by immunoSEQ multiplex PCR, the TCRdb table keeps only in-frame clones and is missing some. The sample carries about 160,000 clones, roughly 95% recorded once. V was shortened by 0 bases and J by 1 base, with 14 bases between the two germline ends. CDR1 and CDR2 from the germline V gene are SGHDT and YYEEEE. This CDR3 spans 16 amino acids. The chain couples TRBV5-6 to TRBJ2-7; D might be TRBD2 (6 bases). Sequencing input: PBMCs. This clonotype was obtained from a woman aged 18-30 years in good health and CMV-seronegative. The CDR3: CASSLGSGTWSYEQYF. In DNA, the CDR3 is TGTGCCAGCAGCTTGGGATCAGGGACTTGGTCCTACGAGCAGTACTTC.